The entry below describes one T cell receptor beta chain. CDR1 LNHDA and CDR2 SQIVND come from the germline V gene (reference sequence). CDR3 length: 18 residues. The V and J ends lost 4 bases and 6 bases, in that order; junction bases with no gene match: 16. Produced via immunoSEQ multiplex PCR; TCRdb's table is partial and in-frame only. The data contain about 130,000 clones, about 80% of them singletons. This entry belongs to a study of blood T cell repertoires in COVID-19. Across the whole study: The study drew acute and convalescent COVID-19 samples from the United States, Italy and Spain.

The sequence was collected from a human donor in a cohort sampled during active COVID-19. The sequencing sample was made of peripheral blood. V and J are TRBV19 and TRBJ2-4; 9 nucleotides line up with TRBD1. The CDR3 loop reads CASSTTGGWMTGGNIQYF. The CDR3 DNA sequence: TGTGCCAGTAGTACCACAGGGGGCTGGATGACTGGAGGAAACATTCAGTACTTC.